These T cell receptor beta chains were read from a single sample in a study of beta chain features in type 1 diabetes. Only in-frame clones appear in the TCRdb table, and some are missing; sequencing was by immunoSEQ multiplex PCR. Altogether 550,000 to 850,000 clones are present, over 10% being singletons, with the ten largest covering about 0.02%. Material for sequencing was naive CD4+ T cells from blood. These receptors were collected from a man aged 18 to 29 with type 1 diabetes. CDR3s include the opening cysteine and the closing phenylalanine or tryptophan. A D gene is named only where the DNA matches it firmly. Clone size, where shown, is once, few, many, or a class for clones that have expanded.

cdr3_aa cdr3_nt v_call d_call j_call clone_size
CASSLGSSGNTDTQYF TGCGCCAGCAGCTTGGGGTCGAGCGGGAACACAGATACGCAGTATTTT TRBV5-1 TRBD2 TRBJ2-3 -
CASSQGQTGNTIYF TGTGCCAGCTCACAGGGACAGACTGGAAACACCATATATTTT TRBV18 TRBD1 TRBJ1-3 few
CASSFRTVTYNEQFF TGTGCCAGCAGCTTCCGGACGGTTACCTACAATGAGCAGTTCTTC TRBV5-5 - TRBJ2-1 few
CASSLPGTFETQYF TGTGCCAGCTCGCTCCCCGGGACATTTGAGACCCAGTACTTC TRBV7-2 - TRBJ2-5 few
CAGDGDGYTF TGTGCCGGAGACGGGGATGGCTACACCTTC TRBV6-1 - TRBJ1-2 -
CASSLYTGPSSGANVLTF TGCGCCAGCAGCTTGTACACAGGGCCGAGCTCTGGGGCCAACGTCCTGACTTTC TRBV5-1 - TRBJ2-6 few
CASSYPGGHQPQHF TGTGCCAGCAGCTACCCAGGGGGCCATCAGCCCCAGCATTTT TRBV7-2 TRBD1 TRBJ1-5 -
CASSESWDSRTDTQYF TGTGCCAGCAGTGAATCGTGGGACAGTCGCACAGATACGCAGTATTTT TRBV25-1 TRBD1 TRBJ2-3 few
CASSLVEGEGQYF TGTGCCAGCAGCTTGGTGGAAGGAGAGGGGCAGTACTTC TRBV5-6 - TRBJ2-7 -
CASRRAPTGELFF TGTGCCAGCAGGAGGGCTCCCACCGGGGAGCTGTTTTTT TRBV25-1 - TRBJ2-2 -
CASTSGQAQAGEQFF TGTGCCAGCACCTCTGGACAGGCCCAGGCGGGTGAGCAGTTCTTC TRBV28 TRBD1 TRBJ2-1 -
CASSVRPLGVNTEAFF TGTGCCAGCAGCGTACGGCCATTAGGGGTGAACACTGAAGCTTTCTTT TRBV9 - TRBJ1-1 few
CAGRVLPGEQYF TGTGCCGGCAGGGTTTTACCGGGCGAGCAGTACTTC TRBV30 - TRBJ2-7 -
CATRAGTAIQETQYF TGCGCCACCAGGGCCGGGACAGCTATCCAAGAGACCCAGTACTTC TRBV10-2 TRBD1 TRBJ2-5 -
CASSPRQLAEAFF TGTGCCAGCAGTCCTCGCCAATTGGCTGAAGCTTTCTTT TRBV27 - TRBJ1-1 few
CASSLEGAQGYGYTF TGTGCCAGCAGCCTAGAGGGGGCGCAGGGCTATGGCTACACCTTC TRBV5-4 TRBD1 TRBJ1-2 -
CASTRGQETQYF TGCGCCAGCACCCGGGGGCAAGAGACCCAGTACTTC TRBV5-1 - TRBJ2-5 -
CAWGPGPSSDTQYF TGTGCCTGGGGCCCTGGGCCTTCTTCGGATACGCAGTATTTT TRBV30 - TRBJ2-3 few
CASSPNEGTEAFF TGTGCCAGCTCACCGAACGAGGGCACTGAAGCTTTCTTT TRBV18 - TRBJ1-1 few
CASKESDTDTQYF TGTGCCAGTAAAGAGTCAGACACAGATACGCAGTATTTT TRBV19 - TRBJ2-3 few
CASSPGLAYDEQFF TGTGCCAGCAGCCCCGGACTAGCGTACGATGAGCAGTTCTTC TRBV7-9 TRBD2 TRBJ2-1 -
CAWSHTGRQFF TGTGCCTGGAGCCATACAGGGCGGCAGTTCTTC TRBV30 - TRBJ2-1 few
CAISEDSNEQFF TGTGCCATCAGTGAGGACAGCAATGAGCAGTTCTTC TRBV10-3 - TRBJ2-1 -